The 6 T cell receptor beta chains presented below share a single source sample, sequenced in a study of CD8 T cells in Susac syndrome. It was with random hexamers that about 0.45 to 1 ug RNA was reverse transcribed. MiXCR was run by TCRdb on the immunoSEQ multiplex PCR reads, yielding one entry per CDR3 protein. This table has about 150,000 distinct CDR3 sequences, about 95% appearing once. The sequenced material came from CD8+ T cells from PBMCs. The receptor set was obtained from a human donor with multiple sclerosis.

The gene calls are TRBV20-1 and TRBJ2-5; D gene uncertain. Trimming pared 0 bases from V and 4 bases from J, leaving 12 bases between. The CDR3 length is 14 residues. CDR1 and CDR2 (germline): DFQATT, SNEGSKA (reference sequence). CDR3 sequence: CSARDYSYRETQYF. The CDR3 nucleotides read TGCAGTGCTAGAGATTACAGTTATAGAGAGACCCAGTACTTC.

V and J are TRBV3-1 and TRBJ2-7; 7 bases line up with TRBD1. Germline V gene data show CDR1 as LGHDT and CDR2 as YNNKEL (reference sequence). There are 14 residues in the CDR3. Trimming cost V 4 bases and J 2 bases; bases outside gene matches: 5. For the CDR3, the DNA is TGTGCCAGCAGCCCGGGACAGTGGGCCTACGAGCAGTACTTC. Amino acid sequence: CASSPGQWAYEQYF.

The CDR3 nucleotides are TGTGCCTCCCCCGCGGAGTTTGGGCACAATGAGCAGTTCTTC. Amino acid sequence: CASPAEFGHNEQFF. The chain employs TRBV30 and TRBJ2-1; D gene ambiguous. Trimming cost V 7 bases and J 5 bases, with 18 bases left between them. CDR3 length: 14 amino acids. Per the germline V gene, CDR1 is GTSNPN and CDR2 is SVGIG (reference sequence).

A few counts support this clonotype. This rearrangement joins TRBV27 to TRBJ1-2, with D possibly TRBD1 on 5 matching bases. The CDR3 runs 14 residues. The germline V gene has CDR1 MNHEY and CDR2 SMNVEV (reference sequence). Trimming pared 5 bases from V and 2 bases from J, leaving 12 bases between. In DNA form, the CDR3 reads TGTGCCAGCAGTCCCTCTGGGGCGAACTATGGCTACACCTTC. Translation: CASSPSGANYGYTF.

V and J are TRBV30 and TRBJ1-5, with D perhaps matching TRBD1 (6 bases). Trimming shortened V by 2 bases and J by 7 bases, and 15 bases separated the two germline ends. This CDR3 has 14 amino acids. CDR1 is GTSNPN and CDR2 is SVGIG in the germline V gene (reference sequence). CDR3 protein: CAWSPQGVGQPQHF. DNA of the CDR3: TGTGCCTGGAGTCCACAGGGAGTGGGGCAGCCCCAGCATTTT. The full variable domain, in which reference TRBV30 and TRBJ1-5 provide the parts outside the CDR3, is SQTIHQWPATLVQPVGSPLSLECTVEGTSNPNLYWYRQAAGRGLQLLFYSVGIGQISSEVPQNLSASRPQDRQFILSSKKLLLSDSGFYLCAWSPQGVGQPQHFGDGTRLSIL.

The rearrangement joins TRBV30 to TRBJ1-1; 9 positions match TRBD1. The J segment lost 1 base and the V segment lost 8 bases, leaving 5 bases of the junction unmatched. From germline, CDR1 is GTSNPN and CDR2 SVGIG (reference sequence). This CDR3 has 13 residues. CDR3 residues: CARGTGTNTEAFF. The CDR3 coding sequence is TGTGCCCGCGGGACAGGGACGAACACTGAAGCTTTCTTT.